Below, 22 T cell receptor beta chains from the same sample are listed, as sequenced in a study of blood T cell repertoires in COVID-19. TCRdb's table, derived via immunoSEQ multiplex PCR, lists solely in-frame clones and lacks some. This sample has about 98,000 clones, with approximately 82% found just once. Sequenced input: peripheral blood. These TCRs come from a man aged 60-69 years with acute or convalescent COVID-19.

This chain uses TRBV29-1 with TRBJ1-2; 9 bases fit TRBD1. The CDR3 runs to 13 residues. Germline CDR1 is SQVTM and CDR2 is ANQGSEA. The trim removed 1 base at V and 11 bases at J, leaving 8 bases unmatched. This CDR3 reads CSVEATGDRVYTF. As DNA, the CDR3 is TGCAGCGTTGAAGCAACGGGGGACAGGGTGTACACCTTC. Combining the CDR3 with reference TRBV29-1 and TRBJ1-2 gives the whole variable domain SAVISQKPSRDICQRGTSLTIQCQVDSQVTMMFWYRQQPGQSLTLIATANQGSEATYESGFVIDKFPISRPNLTFSTLTVSNMSPEDSSIYLCSVEATGDRVYTFGSGTRLTVV.

The chain links TRBV10-3 to TRBJ2-2, with TRBD1 identical over 9 bases. This CDR3 is 17 amino acids long. With V trimmed by 1 base and J by 6 bases, 9 bases remained unmatched. The V gene's germline CDR1 is ENHRY and CDR2 SYGVKD. Written as DNA, the CDR3 is TGTGCCATCAGTGAGTTTTCGACAGGGGGTCTTTCCGGGGAGCTGTTTTTT. Amino acid sequence: CAISEFSTGGLSGELFF.

The chain employs TRBV9 and TRBJ1-6; D remains unclear. Trimming pared 0 bases from V and 0 bases from J, leaving 7 bases between. The germline V gene encodes CDR1 SGDLS and CDR2 YYNGEE. The CDR3 spans 16 residues. CDR3 nucleotide sequence: TGTGCCAGCAGCGTAGGTCCGAGCTCCTATAATTCACCCCTCCACTTT. It translates to CASSVGPSSYNSPLHF.

As concerns this clone: In the same sample, other DNA sequences code for this CDR3. The V gene is TRBV4-3, the J gene TRBJ1-1; 7 bases fit TRBD1. Per the germline V gene, CDR1 is LGHNA and CDR2 is YSLEER. CDR3 size: 14 residues. With 3 bases clipped from V and 2 bases from J, the junction kept 3 bases outside the gene matches. This CDR3 is CASSQGQTNTEAFF. The CDR3 coding sequence is TGCGCCAGCAGCCAGGGACAGACTAACACTGAAGCTTTCTTT.

CDR3: CASSRGQLEEKLFF. CDR3 nucleotide sequence: TGTGCCAGCTCGCGGGGACAGCTGGAAGAAAAACTGTTTTTT. The rearrangement uses TRBV18 and TRBJ1-4, with 7 bases identical to TRBD1. Germline lookup yields CDR1 KGHSH and CDR2 LQKENI. With V trimmed by 6 bases and J by 8 bases, 9 bases remained unmatched. This CDR3 region has 14 residues.

V is TRBV6-5 and J is TRBJ1-2; TRBD1 matches at 8 bases. The CDR3 contains 15 residues. The germline CDR1 and CDR2 sequences are MNHEY and SVGAGI. Trimming took 5 bases from V and 8 from J; bases not matched to a gene: 13. The CDR3 here is CASSLQGDGLGGYTF. The DNA for the CDR3 is TGTGCCAGCAGTCTACAGGGGGACGGCCTAGGAGGCTACACCTTC.

V gene TRBV7-3 combines with J gene TRBJ1-2, with D perhaps TRBD1 (5 bases). V dropped 5 bases and J dropped 7 bases, with 14 bases sitting between them. Germline lookup yields CDR1 SGHTA and CDR2 FQGTGA. This CDR3 is 13 amino acids long. CDR3 region: CASSPQGAVGYTF. Here the CDR3 DNA reads TGTGCCAGCAGCCCCCAAGGGGCGGTTGGCTACACCTTC.

The genes are TRBV11-2 and TRBJ1-6, with TRBD1 matching 7 bases. Germline-derived CDR1 and CDR2 are SGHAT and FQNNGV. Trimming removed 5 bases from V and 11 bases from J; junction bases left unmatched: 15. The CDR3 has 16 residues. The CDR3 loop is CASSQGQAIGLTPLHF. The CDR3 bases are TGTGCCAGCAGCCAAGGACAGGCTATTGGGCTTACACCCCTCCACTTT.

This sequence joins TRBV5-6 and TRBJ1-6; the D gene is possibly TRBD1 (5 bases). The CDR3 runs to 16 residues. Trimming removed 3 bases at V and 9 bases at J, with 19 bases between. CDR1 is SGHDT, CDR2 YYEEEE, per germline. The CDR3 DNA reads TGTGCCAGCAGCTCCCGACAGAAGGAGACTGCTTCACCCCTCCACTTT. Protein product: CASSSRQKETASPLHF.

The chain employs TRBV2 and TRBJ2-7, with TRBD2 matching 7 bases. The CDR3 consists of 14 residues. In germline, CDR1 is SNHLY, CDR2 FYNNEI. The junction had 8 bases not matched to a gene; V was cut back by 7 bases and J by 2 bases. In DNA, the CDR3 is TGTGCCAGCATGGTGGGAGGGGCAGCCTACGAGCAGTACGTC. Translated, it gives CASMVGGAAYEQYV.

The chain joins TRBV7-2 to TRBJ2-6; 8 nucleotides align to TRBD1. V was clipped by 3 bases and J by 4 bases; unmatched bases: 2. CDR1 is SGHTA and CDR2 is FQGNSA in the germline V gene. CDR3 length: 15 amino acids. DNA of the CDR3: TGTGCCAGCAGCTTTCAGGGGGCCGGGGCCAACGTCCTGACTTTC. Its protein is CASSFQGAGANVLTF.

In its sample, this clone was seen once. This chain uses TRBV24-1 with TRBJ1-2, with TRBD1 identical over 11 bases. CDR1 KGHDR and CDR2 SFDVKD come from the germline V gene. This CDR3 comprises 16 residues. V gave up 2 bases and J gave up 6 bases; unmatched junction bases: 7. The CDR3 here is CATSDSLGQGADGYTF. The DNA for the CDR3 is TGTGCCACCAGTGATTCGCTCGGACAGGGGGCTGATGGCTACACCTTC.

This rearrangement joins TRBV3-1 (or the pseudogene TRBV3-2) to TRBJ2-5; D remains unclear. Trimming left V 2 bases short and J 2 bases short, with 3 bases between. From germline, CDR1 is LGHDT and CDR2 YNNKEL (reference sequence). This CDR3 comprises 12 residues. The DNA for the CDR3 is TGTGCCAGCAGCCAACTTCAAGAGACCCAGTACTTC. Translation: CASSQLQETQYF.

This chain connects TRBV27 to TRBJ1-6; 10 bases match TRBD1. Trimming took 5 bases from V and 7 from J; bases not matched to a gene: 5. The CDR3 is made up of 15 amino acids. CDR1 is MNHEY and CDR2 is SMNVEV in the germline V gene (reference sequence). CDR3 region: CASSERTGGNSPLHF. The DNA for the CDR3 is TGTGCCAGCAGTGAACGGACAGGGGGGAATTCACCCCTCCACTTT.

This chain joins TRBV18 and TRBJ2-4; D is perhaps TRBD1 (5 bases). The CDR3 is 13 residues long. CDR1 is KGHSH and CDR2 is LQKENI in the germline V gene. V lost 6 bases and J lost 8, with 14 bases in between. This CDR3 reads CASSQGDGDIQYF. The CDR3 DNA is TGTGCCAGCTCTCAAGGGGATGGAGACATTCAGTACTTC.

The chain carries TRBV3-1 (or the pseudogene TRBV3-2) and TRBJ2-7, with 7 bases matching TRBD2. The CDR3 loop spans 16 amino acids. CDR1 LGHDT and CDR2 YNNKEL come from the germline V gene (reference sequence). V was pared by 1 base and J by 3 bases, with 9 bases of the junction left unmatched. Written as DNA, the CDR3 is TGTGCCAGCAGCCAAGGGCTAGCGGAAAGTAACTACGAGCAGTACTTC. This encodes CASSQGLAESNYEQYF.

The rearrangement uses TRBV2 and TRBJ2-7; 9 nucleotides match TRBD1. The CDR3 has 14 residues. The V segment lost 7 bases and the J segment 1 base; nucleotides outside the gene matches: 5. Germline V lookup: CDR1 SNHLY, CDR2 FYNNEI. The CDR3, as DNA: TGTGCCAGCAAGAACAGGGGGCAATCCTACGAGCAGTACTTC. Translating it yields CASKNRGQSYEQYF. Based on the CDR3 plus reference TRBV2 and TRBJ2-7, the full variable domain is EPEVTQTPSHQVTQMGQEVILRCVPISNHLYFYWYRQILGQKVEFLVSFYNNEISEKSEIFDDQFSVERPDGSNFTLKIRSTKLEDSAMYFCASKNRGQSYEQYFGPGTRLTVT.

This clone turned up a few times. The chain joins TRBV5-1 to TRBJ1-4; D is undetermined. Trimming pared 1 base from V and 7 bases from J, leaving 14 bases between. Germline V gene lookup returns CDR1 SGHRS and CDR2 YFSETQ. The length of the CDR3 is 15 residues. The CDR3 DNA follows: TGCGCCAGCAGCTTGATCCCAGGCCCCTCTGAAAAACTGTTTTTT. Translating gives CASSLIPGPSEKLFF.

The V and J genes are TRBV7-6 and TRBJ1-2, with 7 bases identical to TRBD1. This CDR3 has 15 residues. J gave up 7 bases and V 5 bases, and 13 bases lay outside the gene matches. Germline lookup yields CDR1 SGHVS and CDR2 FNYEAQ. The CDR3, as DNA: TGTGCCAGCAGCGCACAAACGACAGGGAGACTTGGCTACACCTTC. It encodes CASSAQTTGRLGYTF.

The rearrangement uses TRBV5-6 and TRBJ1-2, with D perhaps matching TRBD1 (5 bases). The ends were cut back, 4 bases at V and 11 bases at J, with 12 bases in the middle. The CDR3 has 11 residues. The germline gives CDR1 SGHDT, CDR2 YYEEEE. The CDR3 sequence: CASSTRQIYTF. For the CDR3, the DNA is TGTGCCAGCAGCACAAGACAGATATACACCTTC.

The chain carries TRBV7-8 and TRBJ1-2; 9 bases line up with TRBD1. This CDR3 spans 16 amino acids. CDR1 is SGHVS, CDR2 FQNEAQ, per germline. Losses at the gene ends were 1 base for V and 0 bases for J; bases not matched to a gene: 3. CDR3 amino acids: CASSLGGTGTNYGYTF. The CDR3 region has the DNA TGTGCCAGCAGCTTAGGGGGGACAGGGACTAACTATGGCTACACCTTC.

This rearrangement joins TRBV5-6 to TRBJ2-5; 9 nucleotides align to TRBD1. The ends lost 5 bases at V and 5 bases at J; junction bases unmatched: 10. Germline V gene data show CDR1 as SGHDT and CDR2 as YYEEEE. CDR3 length: 15 amino acids. The CDR3 here is CASSWDRALEETQYF. DNA for the CDR3: TGTGCCAGCAGTTGGGACAGGGCCCTAGAGGAGACCCAGTACTTC. The full variable domain, with the rest looked up from reference TRBV5-6 and TRBJ2-5, is DAGVTQSPTHLIKTRGQQVTLRCSPKSGHDTVSWYQQALGQGPQFIFQYYEEEERQRGNFPDRFSGHQFPNYSSELNVNALLLGDSALYLCASSWDRALEETQYFGPGTRLLVL.